This entry features one TCR beta chain sequence. Its specificity is unknown. The sample belongs to a study of shared clonotypes between healthy human individuals. Naive CD8 cells lacked CD45RO and underwent positive selection for CCR7, leaving out terminally differentiated effector memory CD45RA+ cells. Per the authors' pipeline: Junction-only immunoSEQ sequences carried no quality scores, so filtering differed. TCRdb's table, derived via immunoSEQ multiplex PCR, lists solely in-frame clones and lacks some. V and J calls and clone size follow that table, whereas D and trimming were derived from the DNA. The sample yields roughly 650,000 clones, 90% to 97% seen once. Regarding the study as a whole: A few donors showed sharing of about 4.6% of naive CD4 clonotypes.

Germline V gives CDR1 LNHDA, CDR2 SQIVND (reference sequence). V gave up 5 bases and J gave up 1 base; unmatched junction bases: 5. The CDR3 runs to 15 residues. The V call is TRBV19, the J call TRBJ1-5, with 7 bases fitting TRBD1. Sequenced sample: naive CD8+ T cells sorted from blood. The sequence derives from a woman in her twenties or thirties in good health. The CDR3: CASSADRDSNQPQHF. CDR3 nucleotides: TGTGCCAGTAGTGCCGACAGGGACAGCAATCAGCCCCAGCATTTT.